The TCR beta chain under discussion was sequenced for a study of cytomegalovirus exposure and HLA in healthy donors. Overall study context: HLA-typed donors contributed about 85 million unique TCRs, which were held in an early data release.

The donors gave bone marrow, and they were healthy. With 60 Vbeta and 13 Jbeta primers, the PCR was carried out. Original data processing: About 10 million of some 80 million unique TCR beta chains were shared, per a later count. TCRdb's table, derived via immunoSEQ multiplex PCR, lists solely in-frame clones and lacks some. Clone size and the V and J calls come from that table; the DNA yielded D and trimming. Here the sample spans 70,000 to 90,000 clones, 75% being singletons. The CDR3 loop spans 13 amino acids. In germline, CDR1 is SQVTM, CDR2 ANQGSEA. Whole-study findings and limits: With later analysis, a missense DCLRE1C variant became linked to TCR beta V- and J-gene trimming.

As to this clone: The antigen remains unidentified.

Material for sequencing was PBMCs. The TCR sequence derives from a man between 35 and 55 years old in good health and CMV-seronegative. V and J are TRBV29-1 and TRBJ1-4, with a weak D call TRBD1 (6 bases). The CDR3 here is CRLTGKNNEKLFF. CDR3 in DNA: TGCAGGCTAACAGGGAAAAATAATGAAAAACTGTTTTTT.